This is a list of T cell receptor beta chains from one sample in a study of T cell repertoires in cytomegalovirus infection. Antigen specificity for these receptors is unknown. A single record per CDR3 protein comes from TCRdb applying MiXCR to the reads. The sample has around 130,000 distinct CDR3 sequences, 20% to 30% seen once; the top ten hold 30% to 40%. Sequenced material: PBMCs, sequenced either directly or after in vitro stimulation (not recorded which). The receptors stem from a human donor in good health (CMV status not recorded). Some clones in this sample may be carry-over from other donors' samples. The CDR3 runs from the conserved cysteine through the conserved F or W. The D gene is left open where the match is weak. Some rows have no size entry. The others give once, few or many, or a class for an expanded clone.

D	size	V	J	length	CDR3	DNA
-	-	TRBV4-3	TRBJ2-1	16	CASSQDWVRSRGEQFF	TGCGCCAGCAGCCAAGATTGGGTTAGGTCTCGCGGTGAGCAGTTCTTC
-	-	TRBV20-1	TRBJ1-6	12	CSAKGRQFTLHF	TGCAGTGCAAAGGGACGCCAATTCACCCTCCACTTT
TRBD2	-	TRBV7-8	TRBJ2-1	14	CASGGGSGYNEQFF	TGTGCCAGCGGCGGGGGGTCCGGCTACAATGAGCAGTTCTTC
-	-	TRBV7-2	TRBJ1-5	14	CASSLYRDDQPQHF	TGTGCCAGCAGCTTATATAGGGACGATCAGCCCCAGCATTTT
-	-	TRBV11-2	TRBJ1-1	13	CASSSLSWTEAFF	TGTGCCAGCAGCTCACTTTCTTGGACTGAAGCTTTCTTT
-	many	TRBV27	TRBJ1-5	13	CASSQIGGQPQHF	TGTGCCAGCAGCCAAATAGGGGGTCAGCCCCAGCATTTT
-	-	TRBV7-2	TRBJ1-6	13	CAGSLAGGSPLHF	TGTGCCGGCAGCTTAGCGGGGGGCTCACCCCTCCACTTT
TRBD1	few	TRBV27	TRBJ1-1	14	CASRDRGMGTEAFF	TGTGCCAGCAGGGACAGGGGTATGGGTACTGAAGCTTTCTTT
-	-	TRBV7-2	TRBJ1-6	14	CASSLGYNNSPLHF	TGTGCCAGCAGCTTAGGGTACAATAATTCACCCCTCCACTTT
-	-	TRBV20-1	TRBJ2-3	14	CSARAGVPADTQYF	TGCAGTGCTAGAGCGGGAGTGCCCGCGGATACGCAGTATTTT
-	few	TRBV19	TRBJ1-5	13	CASSIQGRGVEHF	TGTGCCAGTAGTATCCAGGGTCGTGGGGTAGAGCATTTT
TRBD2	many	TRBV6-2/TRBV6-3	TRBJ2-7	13	CASRPSGRIEQYF	TGTGCCAGCAGACCTAGCGGGAGGATCGAGCAGTACTTC
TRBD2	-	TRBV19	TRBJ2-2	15	CASSTSGRVAGELFF	TGTGCCAGTAGTACTAGCGGGAGGGTCGCCGGGGAGCTGTTTTTT
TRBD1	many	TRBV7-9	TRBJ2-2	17	CASDAPRGQGNTGELFF	TGTGCCAGCGACGCCCCAAGAGGACAGGGAAACACCGGGGAGCTGTTTTTT
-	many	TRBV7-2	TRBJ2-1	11	CASSWAFEQFF	TGTGCCAGCAGCTGGGCCTTTGAGCAGTTCTTC
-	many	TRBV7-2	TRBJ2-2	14	CASSLDPPPGELFF	TGTGCCAGCAGCTTAGACCCCCCCCCCGGGGAGCTGTTTTTT
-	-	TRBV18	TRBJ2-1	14	CASSPPPLYNEQFF	TGTGCCAGCTCACCACCGCCCCTTTACAATGAGCAGTTCTTC
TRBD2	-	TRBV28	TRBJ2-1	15	CASSPKSGRANEQFF	TGTGCCAGCAGTCCTAAGAGCGGGAGGGCGAATGAGCAGTTCTTC
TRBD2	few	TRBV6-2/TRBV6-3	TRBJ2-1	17	CASSYRASGAIYNEQFF	TGTGCCAGCAGTTACAGGGCTAGCGGGGCTATCTACAATGAGCAGTTCTTC
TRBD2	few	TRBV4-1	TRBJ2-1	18	CASSQGGLAVTSYNEQFF	TGCGCCAGCAGCCAGGGGGGACTAGCGGTGACTTCCTACAATGAGCAGTTCTTC
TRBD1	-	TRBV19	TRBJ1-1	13	CASSADRDTEAFF	TGTGCCAGTAGCGCGGACAGGGACACTGAAGCTTTCTTT
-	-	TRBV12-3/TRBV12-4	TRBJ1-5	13	CASSLGADQPQHF	TGTGCCAGCAGTCTCGGGGCCGATCAGCCCCAGCATTTT
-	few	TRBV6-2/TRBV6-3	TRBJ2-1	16	CASGLGGALSYNEQFF	TGTGCCAGCGGGTTAGGGGGGGCCCTCTCCTACAATGAGCAGTTCTTC
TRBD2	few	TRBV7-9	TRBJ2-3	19	CASSLSLGAGGLSTDTQYF	TGTGCCAGCAGCCTCTCCCTTGGAGCGGGAGGACTTAGCACAGATACGCAGTATTTT
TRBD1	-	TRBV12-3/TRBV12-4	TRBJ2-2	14	CASTMTGNTRELFF	TGTGCCAGCACAATGACAGGGAACACCAGGGAGCTGTTTTTT
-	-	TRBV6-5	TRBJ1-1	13	CASSIQRNTEAFF	TGTGCCAGCAGTATACAGCGGAACACTGAAGCTTTCTTT
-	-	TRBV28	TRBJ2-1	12	CASSRYTYPEFF	TGTGCCAGCAGCCGATATACCTATCCTGAGTTCTTC
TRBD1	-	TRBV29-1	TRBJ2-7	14	CSAGGNVGVAEQYF	TGCAGCGCAGGGGGAAATGTGGGAGTAGCCGAGCAGTACTTC
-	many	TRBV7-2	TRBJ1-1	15	CASSLTSLQNTEAFF	TGTGCCAGCAGCTTAACATCCCTCCAGAACACTGAAGCTTTCTTT
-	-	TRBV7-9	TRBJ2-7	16	CASSSPGGRGADEQYF	TGTGCCAGCAGCTCCCCGGGGGGCAGGGGTGCGGACGAGCAGTACTTC
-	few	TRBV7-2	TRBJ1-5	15	CASSLGWGFNQPQHF	TGTGCCAGCAGCTTAGGATGGGGGTTCAATCAGCCCCAGCATTTT
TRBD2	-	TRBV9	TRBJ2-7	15	CASSVEGLAGDEQYF	TGTGCCAGCAGCGTAGAGGGACTAGCGGGAGACGAGCAGTACTTC
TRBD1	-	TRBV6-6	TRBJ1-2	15	CASSPGTALGYGYTF	TGTGCCAGCAGTCCTGGGACAGCTCTAGGATATGGCTACACCTTC
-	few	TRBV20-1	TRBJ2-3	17	CSARVVGLRVSTDTQYF	TGCAGTGCTAGAGTCGTAGGACTCCGTGTCAGCACAGATACGCAGTATTTT
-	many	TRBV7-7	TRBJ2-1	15	CASSLVVGLYNEQFF	TGTGCCAGCAGCTTAGTGGTGGGTCTCTACAATGAGCAGTTCTTC
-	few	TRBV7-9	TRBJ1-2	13	CASSSRLPDGYTF	TGTGCCAGCAGCTCCAGGCTTCCGGATGGCTACACCTTC
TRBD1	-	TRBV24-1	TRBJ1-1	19	CATSDPRGRDRGGGTEAFF	TGTGCCACCAGTGATCCACGAGGACGGGACAGGGGAGGAGGAACTGAAGCTTTCTTT
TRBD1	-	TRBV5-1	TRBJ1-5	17	CASSYLRMTGRHQPQHF	TGCGCCAGCAGCTATCTACGAATGACAGGGAGGCATCAGCCCCAGCATTTT
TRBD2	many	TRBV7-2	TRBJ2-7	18	CASSFPSGGSPLVNEQYF	TGTGCCAGCAGCTTCCCTAGCGGGGGTTCCCCTCTCGTGAACGAGCAGTACTTC
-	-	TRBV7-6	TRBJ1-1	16	CASSLDGLRVNTEAFF	TGTGCCAGCAGCTTAGATGGGTTGAGGGTGAACACTGAAGCTTTCTTT
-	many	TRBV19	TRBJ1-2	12	CASSMREFGYTF	TGTGCCAGTAGTATGCGGGAATTTGGCTACACCTTC
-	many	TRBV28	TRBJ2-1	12	CASSSQYNEQFF	TGTGCCAGCAGCTCCCAATACAATGAGCAGTTCTTC
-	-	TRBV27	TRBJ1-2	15	CASSLSWGSIDGYTF	TGTGCCAGCAGTTTATCGTGGGGAAGCATTGATGGCTACACCTTC
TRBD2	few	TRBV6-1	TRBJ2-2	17	CASSRKSGGSNTGELFF	TGTGCCAGCAGCCGAAAATCTGGCGGGAGCAACACCGGGGAGCTGTTTTTT
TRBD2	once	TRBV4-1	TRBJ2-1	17	CASSRGTSHSSYNEQFF	TGCGCCAGCAGCCGTGGGACTAGCCATAGCTCCTACAATGAGCAGTTCTTC
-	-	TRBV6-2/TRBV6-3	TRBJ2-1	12	CASSSPYNEQFF	TGTGCCAGCAGCTCTCCCTACAATGAGCAGTTCTTC
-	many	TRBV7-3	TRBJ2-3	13	CASSLYSTDTQYF	TGTGCCAGCAGCTTATACAGCACAGATACGCAGTATTTT
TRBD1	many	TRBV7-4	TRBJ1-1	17	CASSHIVPGQANTEAFF	TGTGCCAGCAGTCACATTGTACCGGGACAGGCTAACACTGAAGCTTTCTTT
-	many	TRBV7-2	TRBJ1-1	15	CASSLAVTQNTEAFF	TGTGCCAGCAGCTTAGCGGTGACGCAGAACACTGAAGCTTTCTTT
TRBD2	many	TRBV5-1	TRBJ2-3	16	CASSLGLAGSTDTQYF	TGCGCCAGCAGCTTGGGGTTAGCGGGGAGCACAGATACGCAGTATTTT
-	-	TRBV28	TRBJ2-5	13	CASRLSGEETQYF	TGTGCCAGCAGACTATCGGGGGAGGAGACCCAGTACTTC
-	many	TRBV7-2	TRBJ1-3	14	CASSKLEIGNTIYF	TGTGCCAGCAGCAAATTGGAGATTGGAAACACCATATATTTT
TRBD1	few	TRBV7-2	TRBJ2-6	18	CASSAYVRQGAGANVLTF	TGTGCCAGCAGCGCCTACGTTAGACAGGGGGCCGGGGCCAACGTCCTGACTTTC
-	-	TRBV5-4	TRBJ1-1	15	CASSLATTVNTEAFF	TGTGCCAGCAGCTTGGCCACGACAGTGAACACTGAAGCTTTCTTT
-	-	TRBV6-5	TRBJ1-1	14	CASSHGAQLAEAFF	TGTGCCAGCAGTCACGGAGCGCAGCTGGCCGAAGCTTTCTTT